A selection of T cell receptor beta chains follows, all from one sample in a study of Ad26.COV2.S vaccination and SARS-CoV-2 variants. Assay: immunoSEQ multiplex PCR; the TCRdb copy retains only in-frame clones and omits some. Among about half a million clones, 70% to 90% were seen once, and the ten largest hold under 2%. Sequences were derived from peripheral blood, sampled in a trial of Ad26.COV2.S vaccine versus placebo. These receptors were obtained from a person aged 18-60 years who received the Ad26.COV2.S COVID-19 vaccine or a placebo. CDR3s leave out the opening cysteine and the closing phenylalanine or tryptophan. Only part of the rows carry a size: once, few, many, or a class if the clone is expanded.

clone_size,v_call,cdr3_aa
once,TRBV7-9,ASSLDGPYEQY
-,TRBV4-2,ASSQIRDRVTEKRGATNEKLF
-,TRBV7-9,ASSPRQFSNYGYT
-,TRBV28,ASKTPGGELF
-,TRBV4-3,ASRQGNYGYT
-,TRBV12-5,ASGNSNQPQH
-,TRBV20-1,SARYYNEQF
-,TRBV3-1/TRBV3-2,ASSPWEEETQY
-,TRBV27,ASRRQGSHEQY
-,TRBV20-1,RPRDEGGYT
-,TRBV6-2/TRBV6-3,ASSPGGIYGYT
-,TRBV25-1,ASSSYSGTGEYNEQF
-,TRBV15,ATSRGFGNTNTEAF
-,TRBV18,ASSPFQGSNEAF
-,TRBV7-2,ASSLEGRFSGNTIY
-,TRBV2,ASRARWTGNTEAF
-,TRBV15,ATSRTASTDTQY
-,TRBV19,ATTDYPNEQF
-,TRBV7-2,ASSFQAGGTDTQY
-,TRBV19,ASSLLADITDTQY
-,TRBV5-4,ASSLVAQGATGNTIY
-,TRBV11-2,ASSFIEDSYEQY
-,TRBV30,AWRGENTEAF
-,TRBV10-3,AISEGPTGDQPQH
-,TRBV18,ASSLGPYQPQH
-,TRBV9,ASSAVVTGPLPSNYGYT
-,TRBV14,ASSQRRQGVGEQF
-,TRBV18,ASSPSGQNQPQH
-,TRBV6-1,ASSEFPGQGSRPQH
-,TRBV29-1,SGRQNTGELF
-,TRBV4-1,ASSERTASSGNTIY
-,TRBV2,ASSEGRQVATNEKLF
-,TRBV7-9,ASSFRANYGYT